Each of the 24 T cell receptor beta chains below was sequenced from the same sample in a study of T cells in Graves' hyperthyroidism and ophthalmopathy. Amplified TCR beta CDR3 regions derived from RNA transcripts. Initially, a first-round RT-PCR of the TCR CDR3 employed the HTBI primer set. TCRdb reanalysed the multiplex PCR reads using MiXCR and keeps one entry per CDR3 protein. This sample carries 700,000 or so distinct CDR3 sequences, roughly 17% of them seen once, and the ten largest clones take approximately 8.4%. The sequenced sample consisted of blood. The source is a man younger than 35 with Graves' hyperthyroidism.

This clonotype was counted between two and nine times. The gene calls are TRBV27 and TRBJ2-7; D is ambiguous. Looked up from germline, CDR1 is MNHEY and CDR2 is SMNVEV (reference sequence). The CDR3 extends over 13 amino acids. Trimming left V 0 bases short and J 6 bases short, with 9 bases between. The CDR3 here is CASSLSSYGEQYF. CDR3 bases: TGTGCCAGCAGTTTATCCTCCTACGGCGAGCAGTACTTC.

The chain recombines TRBV6-2 or TRBV6-3 with TRBJ2-1, with D perhaps matching TRBD2 (5 bases). CDR1 and CDR2 (germline): MNHEY, SVGEGT. This CDR3 spans 16 amino acids. The V end lost 5 bases, the J end lost 0 bases, and 14 bases lay between the germline ends. The CDR3 bases are TGTGCCAGCAGTACTGCCCGGACTTTCTCCTACAATGAGCAGTTCTTC. Amino acids: CASSTARTFSYNEQFF.

CDR3 coding DNA: TGCGCCAGCAGCTTGGGACGACAGAACTATGGCTACACCTTC. It codes for CASSLGRQNYGYTF. The V gene is TRBV5-1, the J gene TRBJ1-2; perhaps TRBD1 as D (5 bases). V lost 0 bases to trimming and J lost 2 bases, with 8 bases between them. Germline lookup yields CDR1 SGHRS and CDR2 YFSETQ. CDR3 size: 14 residues.

This clonotype was detected many times. The V and J genes are TRBV18 and TRBJ1-3; no definite D call. In germline, CDR1 is KGHSH, CDR2 LQKENI. Trimming shortened V by 3 bases and J by 3 bases, and 9 bases separated the two germline ends. The CDR3 has 14 amino acids. The DNA of the CDR3 is TGTGCCAGCTCACCCCTGGGCGATGGAAACACCATATATTTT. As protein: CASSPLGDGNTIYF.

This clonotype came up a few times. The CDR3 coding sequence is TGTGCCAGCAGTTTCCGACTAGCGGGAGGGCCCGGCGGGGAGCTGTTTTTT. It translates to CASSFRLAGGPGGELFF. The chain couples TRBV28 to TRBJ2-2; 14 bases match TRBD2. Germline V gene data show CDR1 as MDHEN and CDR2 as SYDVKM. This CDR3 is built from 17 residues. The V segment lost 3 bases and the J segment 7 bases; nucleotides outside the gene matches: 7.

There are many counts of this clonotype. V is TRBV12-3 or TRBV12-4 and J is TRBJ2-6; D remains unclear. The CDR3 covers 17 residues. V was trimmed by 6 bases and J by 0 bases, leaving 15 bases between them. The CDR3 bases are TGTGCCAGCAGCCCCGGACGGAGTCACTCTGGGGCCAACGTCCTGACTTTC. It encodes CASSPGRSHSGANVLTF.

This clonotype has more than one count but fewer than ten. The V call is TRBV6-2 or TRBV6-3, the J call TRBJ1-2; D may be TRBD1 (6 bases). V was pared by 8 bases and J by 4 bases, with 14 bases between. This CDR3 spans 13 amino acids. Looked up from germline, CDR1 is MNHEY and CDR2 is SVGEGT. The CDR3 sequence: CASHRTDLYGYTF. DNA for the CDR3: TGTGCCAGCCATCGGACAGACCTCTATGGCTACACCTTC.

This clonotype appeared many times. The V and J genes are TRBV27 and TRBJ2-1, with TRBD2 matching 8 bases. Trimming took 5 bases from V and 4 from J; bases not matched to a gene: 10. Germline V gives CDR1 MNHEY, CDR2 SMNVEV (reference sequence). CDR3 length equals 16 residues. CDR3 DNA sequence: TGTGCCAGCAGTGGCCTCGAAGCGGGAGCTTACAATGAGCAGTTCTTC. Translating gives CASSGLEAGAYNEQFF.

The chain has TRBV28 and TRBJ1-5, with D perhaps matching TRBD1 (6 bases). V lost 3 bases and J 0 bases, leaving 15 bases between the germline ends. The CDR3 is made up of 17 amino acids. Germline V gives CDR1 MDHEN, CDR2 SYDVKM. CDR3 sequence: CASSLFRRTVSNQPQHF. CDR3 nucleotides: TGTGCCAGCAGTTTGTTTCGTCGGACAGTTAGCAATCAGCCCCAGCATTTT.

The chain couples TRBV29-1 to TRBJ2-1, with 10 nucleotides matching TRBD2. V lost 0 bases, J lost 8 bases, and 10 bases stayed unmatched. There are 16 residues in the CDR3. CDR1 is SQVTM, CDR2 ANQGSEA, per germline. The chain's CDR3 is CSVEDQASGSVHEQFF. Written as DNA, the CDR3 is TGCAGCGTTGAAGATCAGGCTAGCGGGAGTGTTCATGAGCAGTTCTTC.

The chain combines TRBV30 with TRBJ1-3; D is uncertain. Germline V gene sequence: CDR1 GTSNPN, CDR2 SVGIG (reference sequence). The CDR3 consists of 14 residues. Trimming stripped 1 base from V and 0 bases from J, with 7 bases between. CDR3 residues: CAWSGGASGNTIYF. CDR3 sequence (DNA): TGTGCCTGGAGTGGAGGAGCCTCTGGAAACACCATATATTTT.

Concerning this clonotype: A much larger clone lies a single base off, so this may be a read error. J is TRBJ1-1 and V is TRBV18; D is uncertain. The CDR3 is made up of 15 amino acids. V lost 4 bases and J lost 3, with 15 bases in between. Germline CDR1 reads KGHSH; CDR2 reads LQKENI. DNA of the CDR3: TGTGCCAGCTCACGAGTTACCGGTTTGGACACTGAAGCTTTCTTT. This codes for CASSRVTGLDTEAFF.

This clonotype was counted many times. This chain connects TRBV20-1 to TRBJ2-7; D may be TRBD1 (5 bases). The V and J ends lost 3 bases and 2 bases respectively, with 14 bases between them. CDR1 and CDR2 from the germline V gene are DFQATT and SNEGSKA (reference sequence). The CDR3 runs 14 residues. CDR3 in DNA: TGCAGTGCTAGGTATAGCAGGGTCCCCTACGAGCAGTACTTC. Translating it yields CSARYSRVPYEQYF.

This rearrangement joins TRBV2 to TRBJ2-7; TRBD2 matches at 12 bases. V lost 5 bases and J lost 5; bases outside the gene matches: 7. The CDR3 is 15 residues long. CDR1 and CDR2 (germline): SNHLY, FYNNEI. CDR3 region: CASSPTSGRIHEQYF. The DNA of the CDR3 is TGTGCCAGCAGTCCGACTAGCGGGAGAATACACGAGCAGTACTTC.

This clonotype was seen a few times. The rearrangement links TRBV15 to TRBJ2-7; the match to TRBD2 covers 7 bases. J was trimmed by 3 bases and V by 3 bases; bases with no gene match: 8. The CDR3 is 15 amino acids. The V gene's germline CDR1 is LNHNV and CDR2 YYDKDF (reference sequence). As DNA, the CDR3 is TGTGCCACCAGCAGCCGAGCGGGGACCTTCTACGAGCAGTACTTC. As protein: CATSSRAGTFYEQYF.

This sequence joins TRBV20-1 and TRBJ2-7; possible D gene TRBD2, 6 bases. Germline assignment: CDR1 DFQATT and CDR2 SNEGSKA (reference sequence). The CDR3 consists of 15 residues. V was shortened by 0 bases and J by 5 bases, with 17 bases between the two germline ends. The CDR3 is CSARDVIAVLDEQYF. CDR3 DNA sequence: TGCAGTGCTAGAGATGTAATAGCGGTCCTAGACGAGCAGTACTTC.

The table lists this clonotype with many counts. This sequence joins TRBV7-2 and TRBJ2-7, with a tentative D call TRBD2 (6 bases). The CDR3 covers 14 residues. Germline V gives CDR1 SGHTA, CDR2 FQGNSA. V lost 0 bases to trimming and J lost 4 bases, with 10 bases between them. The CDR3 DNA reads as TGTGCCAGCAGCTTAGCGCCGGGGGTTTACGAGCAGTACTTC. Translated, it gives CASSLAPGVYEQYF. Together with reference TRBV7-2 and TRBJ2-7, the CDR3 gives the full variable domain: GAGVSQSPSNKVTEKGKDVELRCDPISGHTALYWYRQSLGQGLEFLIYFQGNSAPDKSGLPSDRFSAERTGGSVSTLTIQRTQQEDSAVYLCASSLAPGVYEQYFGPGTRLTVT.

Comment on this clonotype: A much larger clone differs from this one at a single base, so this may be a read error. The V gene is TRBV20-1, the J gene TRBJ2-7; 9 bases align to TRBD1. Germline loops: CDR1 DFQATT, CDR2 SNEGSKA (reference sequence). With V trimmed by 6 bases and J by 6 bases, 9 bases remained unmatched. This CDR3 is built from 13 residues. The CDR3, as DNA: TGCAGTGCCCGGGACAGGGCCAGGGGCGAGCAGTACTTC. It is translated as CSARDRARGEQYF.

The chain couples TRBV19 to TRBJ1-1, with unresolved D. This CDR3 has 13 residues. Germline V gene lookup returns CDR1 LNHDA and CDR2 SQIVND (reference sequence). Trimming left V 2 bases short and J 7 bases short, with 11 bases between. The CDR3: CASSIKASGEAFF. CDR3 nucleotides: TGTGCCAGTAGTATAAAGGCCAGTGGTGAAGCTTTCTTT.

This chain links TRBV28 with TRBJ2-5; 7 bases agree with TRBD2. The CDR3 is made up of 18 amino acids. The V gene's germline CDR1 is MDHEN and CDR2 SYDVKM. Germline trimming cut 5 bases from V and 1 base from J; bases unmatched to any gene: 16. The CDR3 loop is CASSPRGVMGQTQETQYF. CDR3 sequence (DNA): TGTGCCAGCAGTCCCCGGGGGGTGATGGGGCAGACCCAAGAGACCCAGTACTTC. The full variable domain, in which reference TRBV28 and TRBJ2-5 provide the parts outside the CDR3, is DVKVTQSSRYLVKRTGEKVFLECVQDMDHENMFWYRQDPGLGLRLIYFSYDVKMKEKGDIPEGYSVSREKKERFSLILESASTNQTSMYLCASSPRGVMGQTQETQYFGPGTRLLVL.

The sample holds a few counts of this clonotype. This rearrangement joins TRBV24-1 to TRBJ2-2; TRBD1 agrees at 8 bases. This CDR3 is 17 amino acids long. Looked up from germline, CDR1 is KGHDR and CDR2 is SFDVKD. V shed 4 bases, J shed 0 bases, and the junction held 6 bases outside the gene matches. CDR3 amino acids: CATSDRDRYSNTGELFF. The CDR3 coding sequence is TGTGCCACCAGTGACCGGGACAGGTACTCGAACACCGGGGAGCTGTTTTTT.

This clonotype was recorded at least ten times. The chain joins TRBV7-8 to TRBJ2-5; 9 nucleotides agree with TRBD1. This CDR3 has 15 amino acids. J lost 5 bases, V lost 7 bases, and 11 bases had no gene match. The germline CDR1 and CDR2 sequences are SGHVS and FQNEAQ. The CDR3 nucleotides read TGTGCCAGCACCAACAGGGGGCGTGAATTGGAGACCCAGTACTTC. It specifies CASTNRGRELETQYF. The complete variable domain, with remaining parts taken from reference TRBV7-8 and TRBJ2-5, reads GAGVSQSPRYKVAKRGQDVALRCDPISGHVSLFWYQQALGQGPEFLTYFQNEAQLDKSGLPSDRFFAERPEGSVSTLKIQRTQQEDSAVYLCASTNRGRELETQYFGPGTRLLVL.

CDR3 coding DNA: TGTGCCAGCAGCATCGGACAGGGGGCAGGTAATGAGCAGTTCTTC. This translates into CASSIGQGAGNEQFF. The V and J genes are TRBV9 and TRBJ2-1, with 11 bases matching TRBD1. Per germline, CDR1 SGDLS and CDR2 YYNGEE. J gave up 7 bases and V 4 bases, and 7 bases lay outside the gene matches. This CDR3 has 15 residues.

V gene TRBV5-1 combines with J gene TRBJ2-7, with 9 positions matching TRBD1. The CDR3 is made up of 17 amino acids. Germline-derived CDR1 and CDR2 are SGHRS and YFSETQ. Trimming at V came to 2 bases and at J to 6 bases, leaving 15 bases not matched to a gene. CDR3 protein: CASSLYSGTGTLGEQYF. The CDR3 coding sequence is TGCGCCAGCAGCTTATACTCCGGGACAGGGACCCTCGGCGAGCAGTACTTC.